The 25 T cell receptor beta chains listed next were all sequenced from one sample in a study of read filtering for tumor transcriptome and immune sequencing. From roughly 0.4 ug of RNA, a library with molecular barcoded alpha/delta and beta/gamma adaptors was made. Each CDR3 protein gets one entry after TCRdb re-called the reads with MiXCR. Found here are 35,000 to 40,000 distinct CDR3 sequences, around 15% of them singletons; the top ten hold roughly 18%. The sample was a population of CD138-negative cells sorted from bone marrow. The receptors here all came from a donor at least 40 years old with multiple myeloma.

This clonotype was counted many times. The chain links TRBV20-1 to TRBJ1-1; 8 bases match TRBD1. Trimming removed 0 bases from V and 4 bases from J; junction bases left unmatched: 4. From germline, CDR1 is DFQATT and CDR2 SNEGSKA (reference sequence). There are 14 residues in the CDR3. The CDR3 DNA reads TGCAGTGCTAGAGAACTCCAGGGGGCCACTGAAGCTTTCTTT. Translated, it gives CSARELQGATEAFF.

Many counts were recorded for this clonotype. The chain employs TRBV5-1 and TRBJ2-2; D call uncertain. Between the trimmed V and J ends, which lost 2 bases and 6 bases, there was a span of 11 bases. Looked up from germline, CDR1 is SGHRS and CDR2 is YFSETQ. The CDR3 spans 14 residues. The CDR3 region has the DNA TGCGCCAGCAGCTTATTTACTACGCCCGGGGAGCTGTTTTTT. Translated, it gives CASSLFTTPGELFF.

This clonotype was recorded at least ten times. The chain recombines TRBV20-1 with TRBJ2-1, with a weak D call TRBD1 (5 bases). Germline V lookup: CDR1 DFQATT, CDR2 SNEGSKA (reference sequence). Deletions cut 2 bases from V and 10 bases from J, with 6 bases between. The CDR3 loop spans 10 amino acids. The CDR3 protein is CSARWGEQFF. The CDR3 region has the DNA TGCAGTGCTAGATGGGGCGAGCAGTTCTTC.

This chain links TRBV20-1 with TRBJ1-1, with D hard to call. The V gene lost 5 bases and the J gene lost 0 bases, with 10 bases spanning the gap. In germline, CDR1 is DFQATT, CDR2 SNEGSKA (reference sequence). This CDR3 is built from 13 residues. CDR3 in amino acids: CSAPFYMNTEAFF. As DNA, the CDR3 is TGCAGTGCTCCCTTCTACATGAACACTGAAGCTTTCTTT.

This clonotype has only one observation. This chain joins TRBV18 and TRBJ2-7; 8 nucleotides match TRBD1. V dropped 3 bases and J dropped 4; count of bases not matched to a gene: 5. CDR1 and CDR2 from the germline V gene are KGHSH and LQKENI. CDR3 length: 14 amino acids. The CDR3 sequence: CASSPATGAYEQYF. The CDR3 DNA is TGTGCCAGCTCACCTGCGACAGGGGCTTACGAGCAGTACTTC. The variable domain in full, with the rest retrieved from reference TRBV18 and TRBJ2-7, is NAGVMQNPRHLVRRRGQEARLRCSPMKGHSHVYWYRQLPEEGLKFMVYLQKENIIDESGMPKERFSAEFPKEGPSILRIQQVVRGDSAAYFCASSPATGAYEQYFGPGTRLTVT.

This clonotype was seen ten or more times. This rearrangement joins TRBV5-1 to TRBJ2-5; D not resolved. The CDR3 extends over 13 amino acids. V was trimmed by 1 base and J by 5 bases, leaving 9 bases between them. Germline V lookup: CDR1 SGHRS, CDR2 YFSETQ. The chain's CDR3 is CASSLFGSETQYF. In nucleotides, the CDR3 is TGCGCCAGCAGCTTGTTTGGTTCGGAGACCCAGTACTTC. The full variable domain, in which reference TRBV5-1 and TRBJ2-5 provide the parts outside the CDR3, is KAGVTQTPRYLIKTRGQQVTLSCSPISGHRSVSWYQQTPGQGLQFLFEYFSETQRNKGNFPGRFSGRQFSNSRSEMNVSTLELGDSALYLCASSLFGSETQYFGPGTRLLVL.

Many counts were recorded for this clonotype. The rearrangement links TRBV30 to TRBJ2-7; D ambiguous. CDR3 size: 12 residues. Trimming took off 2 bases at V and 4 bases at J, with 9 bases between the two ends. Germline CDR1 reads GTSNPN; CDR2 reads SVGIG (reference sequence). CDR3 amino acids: CAWSPDLYEQYF. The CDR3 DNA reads TGTGCCTGGAGTCCGGACCTGTACGAGCAGTACTTC.

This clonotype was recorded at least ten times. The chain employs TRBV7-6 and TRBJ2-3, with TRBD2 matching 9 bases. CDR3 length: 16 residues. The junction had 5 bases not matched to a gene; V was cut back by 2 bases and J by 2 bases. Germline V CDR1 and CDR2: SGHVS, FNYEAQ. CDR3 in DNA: TGTGCCAGCAGCTTATGGTCTAGCGGGGTCACAGATACGCAGTATTTT. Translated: CASSLWSSGVTDTQYF.

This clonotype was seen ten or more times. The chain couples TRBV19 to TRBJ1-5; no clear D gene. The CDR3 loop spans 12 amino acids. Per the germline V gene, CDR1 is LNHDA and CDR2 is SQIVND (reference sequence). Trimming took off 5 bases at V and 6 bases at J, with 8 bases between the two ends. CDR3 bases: TGTGCCAGTAGTGCGATGGCTCAGCCCCAGCATTTT. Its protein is CASSAMAQPQHF. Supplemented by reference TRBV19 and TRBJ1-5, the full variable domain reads DGGITQSPKYLFRKEGQNVTLSCEQNLNHDAMYWYRQDPGQGLRLIYYSQIVNDFQKGDIAEGYSVSREKKESFPLTVTSAQKNPTAFYLCASSAMAQPQHFGDGTRLSIL.

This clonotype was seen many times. CDR3 bases: TGTGCCAGCAGCTTAGTCGGGACAGGGAACACCGGGGAGCTGTTTTTT. Protein product: CASSLVGTGNTGELFF. The rearrangement uses TRBV7-6 and TRBJ2-2; 8 nucleotides align to TRBD1. The CDR3 loop spans 16 amino acids. V dropped 1 base and J dropped 1; count of bases not matched to a gene: 2. CDR1 and CDR2 (germline): SGHVS, FNYEAQ. Combining the CDR3 with reference TRBV7-6 and TRBJ2-2 gives the whole variable domain GAGVSQSPRYKVTKRGQDVALRCDPISGHVSLYWYRQALGQGPEFLTYFNYEAQQDKSGLPNDRFSAERPEGSISTLTIQRTEQRDSAMYRCASSLVGTGNTGELFFGEGSRLTVL.

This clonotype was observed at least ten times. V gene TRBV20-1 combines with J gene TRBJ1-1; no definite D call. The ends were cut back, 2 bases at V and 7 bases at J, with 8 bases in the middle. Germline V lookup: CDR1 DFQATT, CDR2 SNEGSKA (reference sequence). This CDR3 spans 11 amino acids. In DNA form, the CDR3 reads TGCAGTGCTAGACGGACGGGTGAAGCTTTCTTT. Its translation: CSARRTGEAFF.

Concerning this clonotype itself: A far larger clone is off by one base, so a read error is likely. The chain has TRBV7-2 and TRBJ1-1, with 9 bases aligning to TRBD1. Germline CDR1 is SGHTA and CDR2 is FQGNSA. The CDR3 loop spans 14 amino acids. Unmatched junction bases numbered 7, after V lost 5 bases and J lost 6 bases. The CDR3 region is CASSPTGQGAEAFF. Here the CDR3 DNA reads TGTGCCAGCAGCCCCACGGGACAGGGCGCTGAAGCTTTCTTT.

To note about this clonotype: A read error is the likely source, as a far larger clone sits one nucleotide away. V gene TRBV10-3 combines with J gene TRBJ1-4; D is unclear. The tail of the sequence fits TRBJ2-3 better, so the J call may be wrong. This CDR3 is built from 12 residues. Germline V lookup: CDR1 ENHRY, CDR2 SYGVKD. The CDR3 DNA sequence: TGTGCCATCAAAGAGGAGAGAGATGCGCAGTATTTT. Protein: CAIKEERDAQYF.

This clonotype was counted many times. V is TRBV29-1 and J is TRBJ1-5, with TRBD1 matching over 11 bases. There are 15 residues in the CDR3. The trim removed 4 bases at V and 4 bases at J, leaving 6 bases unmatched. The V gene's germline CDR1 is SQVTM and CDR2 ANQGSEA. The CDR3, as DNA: TGCAGCGTTGTAGGGACAGGGGGAGCAAATCAGCCCCAGCATTTT. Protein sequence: CSVVGTGGANQPQHF.

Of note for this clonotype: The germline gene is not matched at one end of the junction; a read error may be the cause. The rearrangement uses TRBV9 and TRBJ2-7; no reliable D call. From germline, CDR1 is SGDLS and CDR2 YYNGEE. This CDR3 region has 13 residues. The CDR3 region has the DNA TGTGCCAGCGGCCCACGAAACTCCTACGGGCAGTACTTC. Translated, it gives CASGPRNSYGQYF.

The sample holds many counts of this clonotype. For the CDR3, the DNA is TGTGCCAGCAAGCTAGACAGGGCCGGCAATCAGCCCCAGCATTTT. As protein: CASKLDRAGNQPQHF. The V and J genes are TRBV6-5 and TRBJ1-5, with TRBD1 identical over 7 bases. This CDR3 spans 15 amino acids. Germline V gene data show CDR1 as MNHEY and CDR2 as SVGAGI. The ends lost 7 bases at V and 2 bases at J; junction bases unmatched: 8.

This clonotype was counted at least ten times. CDR3 region: CASSPRATNEKLFF. CDR3 nucleotides: TGTGCCAGCAGCCCCAGGGCCACTAATGAAAAACTGTTTTTT. The chain links TRBV6-6 to TRBJ1-4; D is possibly TRBD1 (5 bases). CDR1 is MNHNY and CDR2 is SVGAGI in the germline V gene (reference sequence). The CDR3 length is 14 residues. V lost 6 bases to trimming and J lost 2 bases, with 10 bases between them.

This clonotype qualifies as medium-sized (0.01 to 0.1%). CDR3 coding DNA: TGTGCCAGCAGCCGGACAGTCAATCCGAACACTGAAGCTTTCTTT. It encodes CASSRTVNPNTEAFF. V gene TRBV9 combines with J gene TRBJ1-1; D is possibly TRBD1 (6 bases). The CDR3 loop spans 15 amino acids. Trimming cost V 4 bases and J 1 base, with 14 bases left between them. Per germline, CDR1 SGDLS and CDR2 YYNGEE. The full variable domain, in which reference TRBV9 and TRBJ1-1 provide the parts outside the CDR3, is DSGVTQTPKHLITATGQRVTLRCSPRSGDLSVYWYQQSLDQGLQFLIQYYNGEERAKGNILERFSAQQFPDLHSELNLSSLELGDSALYFCASSRTVNPNTEAFFGQGTRLTVV.

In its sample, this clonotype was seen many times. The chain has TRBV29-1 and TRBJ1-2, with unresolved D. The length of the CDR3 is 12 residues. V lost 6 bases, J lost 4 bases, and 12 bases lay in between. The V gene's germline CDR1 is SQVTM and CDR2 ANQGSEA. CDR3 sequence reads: CSVPAGAYGYTF. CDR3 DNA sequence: TGCAGCGTCCCCGCGGGTGCCTATGGCTACACCTTC.

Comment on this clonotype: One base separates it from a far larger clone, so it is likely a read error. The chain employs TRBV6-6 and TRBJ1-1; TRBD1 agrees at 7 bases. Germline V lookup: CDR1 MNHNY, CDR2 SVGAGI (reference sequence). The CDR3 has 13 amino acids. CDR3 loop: CASSGQRNTEALF. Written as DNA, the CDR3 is TGTGCCAGCTCGGGACAGCGGAACACTGAAGCTCTCTTT.

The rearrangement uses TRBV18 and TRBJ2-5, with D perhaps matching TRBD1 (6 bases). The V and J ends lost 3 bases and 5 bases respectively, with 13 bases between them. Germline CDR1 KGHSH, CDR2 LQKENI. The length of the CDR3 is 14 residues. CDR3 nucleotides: TGTGCCAGCTCACCTACAGGGTTTCTGGAGACCCAGTACTTC. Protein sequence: CASSPTGFLETQYF.

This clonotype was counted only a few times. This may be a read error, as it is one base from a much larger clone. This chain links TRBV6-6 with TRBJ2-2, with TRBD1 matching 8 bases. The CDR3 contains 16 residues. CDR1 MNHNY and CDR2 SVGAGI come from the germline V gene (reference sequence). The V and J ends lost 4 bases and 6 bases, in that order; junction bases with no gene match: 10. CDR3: CASSLRQGRDAGELFF. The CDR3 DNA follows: TGTGCCAGCAGTTTAAGACAGGGGCGGGACGCCGGGGAGCTGTTTTTT.

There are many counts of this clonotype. The CDR3 protein is CASSSYSNQPQHF. CDR3 in DNA: TGTGCCAGCAGCTCCTATAGCAATCAGCCCCAGCATTTT. V gene TRBV7-9 combines with J gene TRBJ1-5; D unclear. V lost 4 bases to trimming and J lost 0 bases, with 4 bases between them. Looked up from germline, CDR1 is SEHNR and CDR2 is FQNEAQ (reference sequence). The CDR3 is made up of 13 amino acids.

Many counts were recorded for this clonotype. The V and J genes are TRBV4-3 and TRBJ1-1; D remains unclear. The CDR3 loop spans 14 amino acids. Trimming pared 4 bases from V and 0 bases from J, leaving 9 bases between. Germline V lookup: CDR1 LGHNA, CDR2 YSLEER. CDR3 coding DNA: TGCGCCAGCAGCCCTCCCGGCATGAACACTGAAGCTTTCTTT. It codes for CASSPPGMNTEAFF.

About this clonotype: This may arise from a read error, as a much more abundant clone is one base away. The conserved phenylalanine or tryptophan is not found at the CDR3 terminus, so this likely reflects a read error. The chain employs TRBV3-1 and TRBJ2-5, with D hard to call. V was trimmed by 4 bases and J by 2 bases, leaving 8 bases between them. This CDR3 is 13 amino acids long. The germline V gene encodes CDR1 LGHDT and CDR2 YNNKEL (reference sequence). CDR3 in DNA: TGTGCCAGCAGCCGCGCAGGTCAAGAGACCCAGTACTCC. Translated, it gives CASSRAGQETQYS.